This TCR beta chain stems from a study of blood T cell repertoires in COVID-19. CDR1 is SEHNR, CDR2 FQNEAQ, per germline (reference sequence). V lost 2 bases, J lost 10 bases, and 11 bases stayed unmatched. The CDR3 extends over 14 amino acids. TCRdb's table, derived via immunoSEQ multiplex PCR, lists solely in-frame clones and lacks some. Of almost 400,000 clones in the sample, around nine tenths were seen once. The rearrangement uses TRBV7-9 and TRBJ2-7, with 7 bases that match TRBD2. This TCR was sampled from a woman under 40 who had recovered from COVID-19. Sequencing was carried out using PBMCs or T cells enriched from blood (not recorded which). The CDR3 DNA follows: TGTGCCAGCAGCTTATTGCAGTTCGGCGGGAGTCAGTACTTC. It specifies CASSLLQFGGSQYF. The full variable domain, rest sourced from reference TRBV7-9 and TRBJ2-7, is DTGVSQNPRHKITKRGQNVTFRCDPISEHNRLYWYRQTLGQGPEFLTYFQNEAQLEKSRLLSDRFSAERPKGSFSTLEIQRTEQGDSAMYLCASSLLQFGGSQYFGPGTRLTVT.